A single sample gave rise to the 13 T cell receptor beta chains below, sequenced in a study of human CD8 memory T cell subsets. By UMI-labeled 5' RACE, the TCR beta libraries were made. TCRdb reworked the 5' RACE reads into one entry per CDR3 protein, no DNA. This table lists around 11,000 distinct CDR3 sequences. The sequenced sample consisted of CD8+ T cells from PBMCs. The receptors were sampled from a human donor in good health.

Considering frequency, this clonotype is medium-sized (0.01 to 0.1%). The rearrangement joins TRBV28 to TRBJ2-7; TCRdb's D call of TRBD2 is untestable without DNA. This CDR3 comprises 14 residues. The germline CDR1 and CDR2 sequences are MDHEN and SYDVKM. The CDR3 protein is CASSLIGSLYEQYF.

This clonotype is deemed medium-sized by its frequency. The genes are TRBV27 and TRBJ1-2; TCRdb's assignment of TRBD1 cannot be checked, as there is no DNA. The CDR3 has 14 residues. The germline V gene has CDR1 MNHEY and CDR2 SMNVEV (reference sequence). The CDR3 loop reads CASRVGTGNYGYTF.

CDR3 sequence: CSARYNAPTGIEQFF. The rearrangement joins TRBV20-1 to TRBJ2-1; with no DNA, the TCRdb D assignment of TRBD1 cannot be verified. The CDR3 has 15 amino acids. The germline gives CDR1 DFQATT, CDR2 SNEGSKA (reference sequence).

CDR3 protein: CASSQRQGQQYF. The gene calls are TRBV4-1 and TRBJ2-7; the TCRdb call, TRBD1, lacks DNA for checking. This CDR3 contains 12 residues. From germline, CDR1 is MGHRA and CDR2 YSYEKL.

The chain has TRBV7-6 and TRBJ2-7; TCRdb outputs TRBD1, but without DNA this stays unchecked. This CDR3 region has 14 residues. Germline lookup yields CDR1 SGHVS and CDR2 FNYEAQ. The CDR3 reads CASSPDRGMNEQYF. Drawing the rest from reference TRBV7-6 and TRBJ2-7, the complete variable domain is GAGVSQSPRYKVTKRGQDVALRCDPISGHVSLYWYRQALGQGPEFLTYFNYEAQQDKSGLPNDRFSAERPEGSISTLTIQRTEQRDSAMYRCASSPDRGMNEQYFGPGTRLTVT.

This chain links TRBV10-1 with TRBJ2-2; TCRdb selects TRBD1, and the lack of DNA leaves this call unchecked. This CDR3 spans 13 amino acids. The germline V gene encodes CDR1 WNHNN and CDR2 SYGVQD (reference sequence). CDR3 loop: CASSGPNTGELFF.

The genes are TRBV28 and TRBJ2-1. The germline CDR1 and CDR2 sequences are MDHEN and SYDVKM. This CDR3 comprises 12 residues. The CDR3 loop reads CASLSSYNEQFF.

The chain has TRBV21-1 and TRBJ2-7; TCRdb's assignment of TRBD2 cannot be checked, as there is no DNA. TRBV21-1 constitutes a pseudogene. CDR3 length equals 14 residues. The CDR3 is CASSKVDLTYEQYF.

The rearrangement joins TRBV2 to TRBJ1-5; TCRdb reports TRBD1, a call that lacks DNA to check it against. The CDR3 contains 13 residues. Looked up from germline, CDR1 is SNHLY and CDR2 is FYNNEI. The CDR3 sequence: CASSEQGDQPQHF.

This sequence joins TRBV7-2 and TRBJ1-2. Germline CDR1 is SGHTA and CDR2 is FQGNSA. The CDR3 totals 15 residues. The CDR3 loop reads CASSPWRGTNYGYTF.

CDR3 residues: CASSAITGTAITDTQYF. The chain recombines TRBV7-9 with TRBJ2-3; TCRdb's D call of TRBD1 is untestable without DNA. The germline CDR1 and CDR2 sequences are SEHNR and FQNEAQ (reference sequence). The length of the CDR3 is 17 residues.

J is TRBJ2-1 and V is TRBV7-3; no DNA is available, so the TRBD2 call from TCRdb remains unchecked. The CDR3 has 15 amino acids. Per the germline V gene, CDR1 is SGHTA and CDR2 is FQGTGA. The CDR3 is CASGEGTSSYNEQFF.

CDR3 region: CASQGGTEAFF. V and J are TRBV5-4 and TRBJ1-1. CDR1 and CDR2 from the germline V gene are SGHNT and YYREEE (reference sequence). The CDR3 is made up of 11 amino acids.